These T cell receptor beta chains were read from a single sample in a study of cytomegalovirus exposure and HLA in healthy donors. Clones were sequenced by immunoSEQ multiplex PCR, and TCRdb holds only the in-frame ones, with some missing. The repertoire has some 100,000 clones, about four fifths of them found once; the top ten carry less than 3.5%. Sequencing input: PBMCs. These receptors originate from a male donor in good health and CMV-seropositive. The CDR3 runs from the conserved cysteine through the conserved F or W. Each record gives: CDR3 length, V gene, D gene, J gene, clone size, CDR3 protein, CDR3 DNA. D genes are given only for firm matches. Expanded clones get a size class; other rows say once, few or many, or leave the size out.

13	TRBV25-1	-	TRBJ1-6	-	CASTGSYNSPLHF	TGTGCCAGCACCGGCTCCTATAATTCACCCCTCCACTTT
15	TRBV19	TRBD2	TRBJ2-1	-	CASSSQRGPDYEQFF	TGTGCCAGTAGTAGCCAGCGGGGGCCCGACTATGAGCAGTTCTTC
13	TRBV6-5	-	TRBJ1-3	-	CATSRGSGNTIYF	TGTGCCACCAGCCGGGGCTCTGGAAACACCATATATTTT
13	TRBV9	TRBD1	TRBJ2-7	-	CASSPWDSYEQYF	TGTGCCAGCAGCCCCTGGGACAGCTACGAGCAGTACTTC
12	TRBV6-1	-	TRBJ1-5	-	CASSGINQPQHF	TGTGCCAGCAGCGGGATTAATCAGCCCCAGCATTTT
14	TRBV5-1	TRBD1	TRBJ2-3	-	CASSFRQGADTQYF	TGCGCCAGCAGCTTTAGACAGGGAGCAGATACGCAGTATTTT
16	TRBV5-4	-	TRBJ2-7	-	CASSLGTGRDSYEQYF	TGTGCCAGCAGCTTGGGGACAGGGAGGGACTCCTACGAGCAGTACTTC
16	TRBV2	TRBD1	TRBJ1-4	-	CAVTGAPGATNEKLFF	TGTGCCGTAACAGGGGCCCCAGGAGCAACTAATGAAAAACTGTTTTTT
15	TRBV5-6	TRBD1	TRBJ2-2	-	CASSSDRGQTGELFF	TGTGCCAGCAGTTCCGACAGGGGGCAAACCGGGGAGCTGTTTTTT
13	TRBV10-3	-	TRBJ1-4	-	CAIRPRGNEKLFF	TGTGCCATCAGGCCCCGGGGTAATGAAAAACTGTTTTTT
15	TRBV5-1	TRBD1	TRBJ1-1	-	CASSLGVTGGTEAFF	TGCGCCAGCAGCTTGGGGGTTACAGGGGGCACTGAAGCTTTCTTT
15	TRBV5-1	TRBD1	TRBJ1-1	-	CASSLGGQGVPEAFF	TGCGCCAGCAGCTTAGGTGGACAGGGAGTGCCTGAAGCTTTCTTT
12	TRBV5-5	-	TRBJ1-2	few	CASSLQGRGYTF	TGTGCCAGCAGCTTGCAGGGTCGGGGCTACACCTTC
15	TRBV6-1	-	TRBJ2-1	-	CASSESGLGGLEQFF	TGTGCCAGCAGTGAATCTGGGCTAGGAGGGCTTGAGCAGTTCTTC
12	TRBV29-1	-	TRBJ1-2	-	CSVRVAGDGYTF	TGCAGCGTCCGTGTGGCAGGGGATGGCTACACCTTC
16	TRBV30	-	TRBJ1-1	-	CAWSVRGRGANTEAFF	TGTGCCTGGAGTGTACGAGGTCGGGGAGCGAACACTGAAGCTTTCTTT
12	TRBV19	TRBD1	TRBJ2-1	-	CASRQGSTEQFF	TGTGCCAGCCGACAGGGATCAACTGAGCAGTTCTTC
16	TRBV6-5	-	TRBJ1-1	-	CASSSSPGTLNTEAFF	TGTGCCAGCAGTTCGTCTCCCGGGACACTGAACACTGAAGCTTTCTTT
14	TRBV4-1	TRBD1	TRBJ1-5	once	CASSRGQGNQPQHF	TGCGCCAGCAGCCGGGGACAGGGCAATCAGCCCCAGCATTTT
14	TRBV18	-	TRBJ1-1	-	CASSPRALNTEAFF	TGTGCCAGCTCACCACGCGCTTTGAACACTGAAGCTTTCTTT
14	TRBV30	-	TRBJ1-1	-	CAWTMGGIDTEAFF	TGTGCCTGGACCATGGGGGGTATCGACACTGAAGCTTTCTTT
17	TRBV5-1	TRBD2	TRBJ2-1	-	CASSPRTSGGANNEQFF	TGCGCCAGCAGCCCCCGGACTAGCGGGGGGGCCAACAATGAGCAGTTCTTC
16	TRBV30	-	TRBJ1-6	-	CAWSVHLTPGNSPLHF	TGTGCCTGGAGTGTACATCTGACCCCCGGGAATTCACCCCTCCACTTT
15	TRBV6-5	-	TRBJ1-2	-	CASSYSLSGGDGYTF	TGTGCCAGCAGTTACTCCCTTTCCGGGGGTGATGGCTACACCTTC
13	TRBV6-1	-	TRBJ1-1	-	CASIGTTNTEAFF	TGTGCCAGCATTGGCACAACGAACACTGAAGCTTTCTTT
14	TRBV5-1	TRBD1	TRBJ2-7	-	CASSVLDRGYEQYF	TGCGCCAGCAGCGTACTGGACAGGGGCTACGAGCAGTACTTC
18	TRBV5-3	TRBD2	TRBJ2-7	once	CASPPPTSGGAEGHRQYF	TGTGCCAGTCCTCCCCCAACTAGCGGGGGGGCGGAAGGACATCGGCAGTACTTC
13	TRBV7-3	TRBD1	TRBJ1-1	few	CASSSDRDTEAFF	TGTGCCAGCAGTTCCGACAGGGACACTGAAGCTTTCTTT
14	TRBV11-3	-	TRBJ2-2	-	CASSLTGGTGELFF	TGTGCCAGCAGCTTGACGGGTGGCACCGGGGAGCTGTTTTTT
13	TRBV5-1	-	TRBJ1-1	few	CASSLDRATEAFF	TGCGCCAGCAGCTTGGACAGGGCCACTGAAGCTTTCTTT
15	TRBV4-1	-	TRBJ1-2	few	CASSQDPTANYGYTF	TGCGCCAGCAGCCAAGATCCGACAGCTAACTATGGCTACACCTTC
18	TRBV12-5	TRBD1	TRBJ1-5	-	CASGLDLGQDYSNQPQHF	TGTGCTAGTGGTTTGGACCTCGGACAGGATTATAGCAATCAGCCCCAGCATTTT
14	TRBV30	TRBD2	TRBJ2-1	-	CAWSFGGGAYEQFF	TGTGCCTGGAGTTTTGGCGGGGGGGCTTATGAGCAGTTCTTC
17	TRBV5-1	TRBD1	TRBJ1-4	-	CASSLDPGTGGNEKLFF	TGCGCCAGCAGCTTGGATCCCGGGACAGGGGGGAATGAAAAACTGTTTTTT
13	TRBV6-5	-	TRBJ2-2	-	CASSYSSAGELFF	TGTGCCAGCAGTTACTCAAGCGCCGGGGAGCTGTTTTTT
15	TRBV7-2	-	TRBJ2-3	-	CASSLKGGATDTQYF	TGTGCCAGCAGCTTAAAGGGGGGGGCCACAGATACGCAGTATTTT
15	TRBV30	TRBD1	TRBJ1-5	-	CAWKGGPGGNQPQHF	TGTGCCTGGAAAGGAGGGCCAGGGGGCAACCAGCCCCAGCATTTT
16	TRBV18	-	TRBJ1-1	-	CASSPSTGRRNTEAFF	TGTGCCAGCTCACCATCAACAGGGAGAAGAAACACTGAAGCTTTCTTT
16	TRBV7-2	TRBD1	TRBJ1-5	few	CASSLGTVNSNQPQHF	TGTGCCAGCAGCCTCGGGACAGTCAATAGCAATCAGCCCCAGCATTTT
13	TRBV5-1	TRBD2	TRBJ2-3	once	CASSERGPDTQYF	TGCGCCAGCAGCGAGCGGGGTCCAGATACGCAGTATTTT
14	TRBV5-5	-	TRBJ2-7	-	CASSLNGASYEQYF	TGTGCCAGCAGCTTGAACGGAGCCTCCTACGAGCAGTACTTC
13	TRBV19	-	TRBJ2-2	once	CASSTRVNGELFF	TGTGCCAGTAGTACCAGGGTGAACGGGGAGCTGTTTTTT
12	TRBV7-8	-	TRBJ1-4	-	CASSFLSEKLFF	TGTGCCAGCAGCTTTCTGAGTGAAAAACTGTTTTTT
16	TRBV16	-	TRBJ1-2	-	CASSQFDSLGGYGYTF	TGTGCCAGCAGCCAATTTGACAGCCTAGGCGGATATGGCTACACCTTC
16	TRBV7-8	TRBD2	TRBJ2-5	-	CASSSAIGTTQETQYF	TGTGCCAGCAGCTCTGCCATAGGGACTACACAAGAGACCCAGTACTTC
14	TRBV7-9	-	TRBJ2-7	-	CASSPGDSTYEQYF	TGTGCCAGCAGCCCAGGTGACAGCACCTACGAGCAGTACTTC
15	TRBV4-3	TRBD1	TRBJ1-2	-	CASSQETGGIDGYTF	TGCGCCAGCAGCCAAGAGACAGGGGGCATCGATGGCTACACCTTC
19	TRBV5-1	TRBD2	TRBJ2-3	-	CASSLPPGIGGRYTDTQYF	TGCGCCAGCAGCTTGCCCCCCGGAATAGGCGGGAGATACACAGATACGCAGTATTTT
17	TRBV18	-	TRBJ2-6	-	CASSPPYPGTRANVLTF	TGTGCCAGCTCACCACCCTACCCAGGGACAAGGGCCAACGTCCTGACTTTC
15	TRBV11-3	-	TRBJ1-3	-	CASSLGQSSGNTIYF	TGTGCCAGCAGCTTAGGACAGTCCTCTGGAAACACCATATATTTT